This TCR beta chain stems from a study of identical twins. The study, taken as a whole, reports: Carriage of fewer insertions was seen in abundant cord blood beta clonotypes, whereas memory repertoires showed none.

A remark on this clonotype: Its antigen is not known.

A single record per CDR3 protein comes from TCRdb applying MiXCR to the 5' RACE reads. Of roughly 690,000 distinct CDR3 sequences in the sample, over 20% were seen once. Germline CDR1 is SGHRS and CDR2 is YFSETQ. Trimming left V 0 bases short and J 11 bases short, with 9 bases between. The CDR3 spans 11 residues. Another study also made use of these data, one on T cells expressing NK-cell markers. From that report: All TCR beta repertoires analysed originated from sorted CD3+CD56+NKG2C+, CD3+CD56+NKG2C- and CD3+CD56-NKG2C+ T cells. Several donors' CD3+CD56-NKG2C+ cells were dominated by the same clonotypes.

This receptor was identified in a woman aged 18-29 years in good health. The specimen sequenced was PBMCs. The chain employs TRBV5-1 and TRBJ2-7, with D perhaps matching TRBD2 (5 bases). CDR3 bases: TGCGCCAGCAGCTTGGGAATGCGGGAGTACTTC. It specifies CASSLGMREYF.